The TCR beta chain under discussion was sequenced for a study of blood T cell repertoires in COVID-19. V shed 0 bases and J 11 bases; nucleotides not matched to a gene: 10. Germline V gene data show CDR1 as SGHDT and CDR2 as YYEEEE. The CDR3 is 15 amino acids. Per the study methods: How many nucleated cells were present was estimated from reference gene primer amplification. Clones were read by immunoSEQ multiplex PCR, and TCRdb kept only the in-frame ones, dropping some. V, J and clone size were drawn from that table, and D and trimming were deduced from the DNA. This table holds some 200,000 clones, just under 90% found once.

The chain employs TRBV5-6 and TRBJ2-4, with 8 bases aligning to TRBD1. The sample taken for sequencing was peripheral blood. This sequence was found in a woman between 18 and 30 years old who had recovered from COVID-19. CDR3 nucleotides: TGTGCCAGCAGCTTGGGGTTCAGGGGGCCTGGCCTTCAGTACTTC. Residues: CASSLGFRGPGLQYF.